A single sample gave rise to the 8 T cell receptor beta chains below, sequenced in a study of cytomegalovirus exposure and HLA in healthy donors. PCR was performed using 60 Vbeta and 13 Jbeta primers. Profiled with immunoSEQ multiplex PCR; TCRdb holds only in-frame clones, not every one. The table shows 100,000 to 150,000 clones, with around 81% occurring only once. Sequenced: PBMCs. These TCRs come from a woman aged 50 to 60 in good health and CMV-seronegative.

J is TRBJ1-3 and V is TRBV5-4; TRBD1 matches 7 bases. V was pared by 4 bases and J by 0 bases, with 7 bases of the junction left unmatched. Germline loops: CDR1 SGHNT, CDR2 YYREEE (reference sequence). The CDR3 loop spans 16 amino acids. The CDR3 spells CASSPGQVLSGNTIYF. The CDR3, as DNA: TGTGCCAGCAGCCCAGGACAGGTGCTCTCTGGAAACACCATATATTTT.

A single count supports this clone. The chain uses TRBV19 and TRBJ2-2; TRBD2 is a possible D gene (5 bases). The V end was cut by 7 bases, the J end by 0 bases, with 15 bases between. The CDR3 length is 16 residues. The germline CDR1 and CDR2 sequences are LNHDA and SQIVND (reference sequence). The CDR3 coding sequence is TGTGCCAGTATGGACCCGCCGGGGACGAACACCGGGGAGCTGTTTTTT. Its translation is CASMDPPGTNTGELFF.

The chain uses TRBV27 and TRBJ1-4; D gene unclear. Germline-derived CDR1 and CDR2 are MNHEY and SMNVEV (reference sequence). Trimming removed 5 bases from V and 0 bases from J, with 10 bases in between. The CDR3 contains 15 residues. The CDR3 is CASSKWAATNEKLFF. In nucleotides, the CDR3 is TGTGCCAGCAGTAAGTGGGCCGCAACTAATGAAAAACTGTTTTTT.

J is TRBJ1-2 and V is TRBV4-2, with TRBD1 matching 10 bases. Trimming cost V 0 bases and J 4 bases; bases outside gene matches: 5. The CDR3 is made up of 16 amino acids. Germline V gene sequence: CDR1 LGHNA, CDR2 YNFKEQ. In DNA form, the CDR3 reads TGTGCCAGCAGCCAAGAATCGAGGACAGGGGGCTATGGCTACACCTTC. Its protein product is CASSQESRTGGYGYTF.

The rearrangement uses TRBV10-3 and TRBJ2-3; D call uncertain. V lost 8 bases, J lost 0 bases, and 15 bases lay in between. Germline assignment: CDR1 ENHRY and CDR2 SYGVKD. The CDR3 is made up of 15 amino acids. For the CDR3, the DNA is TGTGCCATCTCAGGCAAAACCTCTAGCACAGATACGCAGTATTTT. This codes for CAISGKTSSTDTQYF.

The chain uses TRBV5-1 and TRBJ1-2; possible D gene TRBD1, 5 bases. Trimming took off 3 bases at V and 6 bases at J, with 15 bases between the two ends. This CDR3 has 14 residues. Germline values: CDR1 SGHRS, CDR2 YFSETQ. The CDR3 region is CASSWGGEENGYTF. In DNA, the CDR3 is TGCGCCAGCAGCTGGGGCGGGGAAGAGAATGGCTACACCTTC. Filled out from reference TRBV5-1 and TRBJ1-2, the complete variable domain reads KAGVTQTPRYLIKTRGQQVTLSCSPISGHRSVSWYQQTPGQGLQFLFEYFSETQRNKGNFPGRFSGRQFSNSRSEMNVSTLELGDSALYLCASSWGGEENGYTFGSGTRLTVV.

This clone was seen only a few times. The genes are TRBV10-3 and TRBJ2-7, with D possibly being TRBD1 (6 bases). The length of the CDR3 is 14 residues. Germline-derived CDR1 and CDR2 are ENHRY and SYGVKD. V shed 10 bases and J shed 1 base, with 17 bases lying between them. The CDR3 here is CARERTVGSYEQYV. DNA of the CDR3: TGTGCCAGGGAAAGGACAGTAGGGTCCTACGAGCAGTACGTC.

CDR3 nucleotides: TGTGCCAGCAGCCACAGAATTATGAATGAGCAGTTCTTC. Residues: CASSHRIMNEQFF. The chain couples TRBV7-9 to TRBJ2-1, with D unresolved. CDR3 size: 13 residues. Trimming left V 5 bases short and J 7 bases short, with 12 bases between. CDR1 is SEHNR and CDR2 is FQNEAQ in the germline V gene (reference sequence).